Each of the 13 T cell receptor beta chains below was sequenced from the same sample in a study of blood T cell repertoires in COVID-19. Some clones are missing from TCRdb's copy, which holds only in-frame ones; the method was immunoSEQ multiplex PCR. Among about 190,000 clones listed, approximately 80% were seen once. Input material: peripheral blood. Every receptor here comes from a human donor in a cohort sampled during active COVID-19.

The chain links TRBV5-1 to TRBJ1-4, with 8 bases fitting TRBD1. Trimming removed 4 bases from V and 7 bases from J; junction bases left unmatched: 12. CDR1 SGHRS and CDR2 YFSETQ come from the germline V gene. The CDR3 has 16 residues. CDR3 DNA: TGCGCCAGCAGCCAGGGTTTTGACAGGGGAGTTGAAAAACTGTTTTTT. It encodes CASSQGFDRGVEKLFF.

The V call is TRBV3-1 (or the pseudogene TRBV3-2), the J call TRBJ2-5, with 7 bases lining up with TRBD2. The CDR3 runs to 17 residues. Germline lookup yields CDR1 LGHDT and CDR2 YNNKEL (reference sequence). The ends lost 0 bases at V and 5 bases at J; junction bases unmatched: 12. CDR3 in DNA: TGTGCCAGCAGCCAAGAGATCTCTAGCGGAGGTGGTGAGACCCAGTACTTC. Protein product: CASSQEISSGGGETQYF.

The chain carries TRBV7-2 and TRBJ2-5; possible D gene TRBD1, 6 bases. The ends were cut back, 5 bases at V and 1 base at J, with 17 bases in the middle. The CDR3 length is 16 residues. Per germline, CDR1 SGHTA and CDR2 FQGNSA. DNA of the CDR3: TGTGCCAGCAGCCCAGGGGTGGTGGGATTCCAAGAGACCCAGTACTTC. Amino acids: CASSPGVVGFQETQYF.

The chain combines TRBV7-3 with TRBJ1-1; D gene unclear. The V end lost 0 bases, the J end lost 2 bases, and 13 bases lay between the germline ends. The CDR3 is made up of 16 amino acids. The germline gives CDR1 SGHTA, CDR2 FQGTGA. CDR3 region: CASSLTSRTGNTEAFF. DNA for the CDR3: TGTGCCAGCAGCTTAACGTCCCGGACGGGAAACACTGAAGCTTTCTTT.

V usage is TRBV6-5 and J usage is TRBJ2-7; a weak D match, TRBD2 (7 bases). The CDR3 runs 14 residues. V lost 6 bases, J lost 4 bases, and 16 bases lay in between. CDR1 is MNHEY, CDR2 SVGAGI, per germline. The CDR3 is CASSPQGGRYEQYV. CDR3 DNA sequence: TGTGCCAGCAGCCCACAGGGCGGGAGATACGAGCAGTACGTC.

The chain joins TRBV7-9 to TRBJ2-1, with 7 bases fitting TRBD1. V was pared by 4 bases and J by 15 bases, with 9 bases of the junction left unmatched. CDR3 size: 12 residues. In germline, CDR1 is SEHNR, CDR2 FQNEAQ (reference sequence). The CDR3 loop is CASSSPRGTAFF. The DNA for the CDR3 is TGTGCCAGCAGCTCGCCCAGGGGGACGGCGTTCTTC.

This sequence joins TRBV29-1 and TRBJ2-5; D may be TRBD2 (7 bases). The CDR3 totals 11 residues. With 7 bases removed from V and 5 bases from J, the gap between germline ends came to 11 bases. The germline gives CDR1 SQVTM, CDR2 ANQGSEA. The CDR3 loop is CSGGGAETQYF. CDR3 bases: TGCAGCGGGGGGGGCGCGGAGACCCAGTACTTC.

This clone appeared a single time. CDR3 bases: TGTGCCAGCAGCCAAGCCCTGAGGGGGCACACTGAAGCTTTCTTT. Amino acids: CASSQALRGHTEAFF. The chain has TRBV14 and TRBJ1-1, with 7 nucleotides matching TRBD1. The V gene end was trimmed by 1 base and the J gene end by 3 bases; junction bases not matched to a gene: 5. CDR1 SGHDN and CDR2 FVKESK come from the germline V gene. The CDR3 loop spans 15 amino acids.

This chain links TRBV7-9 with TRBJ1-6; a possible D gene is TRBD1 (5 bases). The germline V and J ends were trimmed by 1 base and 8 bases, with 12 bases remaining between them. Per the germline V gene, CDR1 is SEHNR and CDR2 is FQNEAQ (reference sequence). The CDR3 extends over 15 amino acids. The CDR3 DNA sequence: TGTGCCAGCAGCTTAGTACCAGGGAATCATTCACCCCTCCACTTT. Translation gives CASSLVPGNHSPLHF.

The chain employs TRBV14 and TRBJ1-5; D ambiguous. From germline, CDR1 is SGHDN and CDR2 FVKESK. This CDR3 is built from 13 residues. Deletions cut 5 bases from V and 4 bases from J, with 9 bases between. Here the CDR3 reads CASSSGVNQPQHF. CDR3 nucleotide sequence: TGTGCCAGCAGCTCGGGTGTTAATCAGCCCCAGCATTTT.

The rearrangement links TRBV15 to TRBJ1-3; possibly TRBD1 for D (6 bases). The length of the CDR3 is 15 residues. V was pared by 0 bases and J by 4 bases, with 10 bases between. Germline-derived CDR1 and CDR2 are LNHNV and YYDKDF (reference sequence). DNA of the CDR3: TGTGCCACCAGCAGAGATCAGGGGCCGGGAAACACCATATATTTT. This translates into CATSRDQGPGNTIYF.

The J gene is TRBJ2-5, the V gene TRBV5-5, with a weak D call TRBD1 (7 bases). CDR3 length: 14 residues. Trimming took off 3 bases at V and 5 bases at J, with 14 bases between the two ends. CDR1 SGHKS and CDR2 YYEKEE come from the germline V gene (reference sequence). The DNA of the CDR3 is TGTGCCAGCAGCTACAGGGGAGGTGGGGAGACCCAGTACTTC. Protein sequence: CASSYRGGGETQYF. The full variable domain, completed using reference TRBV5-5 and TRBJ2-5, is DAGVTQSPTHLIKTRGQQVTLRCSPISGHKSVSWYQQVLGQGPQFIFQYYEKEERGRGNFPDRFSARQFPNYSSELNVNALLLGDSALYLCASSYRGGGETQYFGPGTRLLVL.

This clone was seen a few times. The chain carries TRBV19 and TRBJ1-1; 7 positions agree with TRBD1. The CDR3 runs to 15 residues. The germline gives CDR1 LNHDA, CDR2 SQIVND (reference sequence). V lost 6 bases to trimming and J lost 2 bases; unmatched junction nucleotides: 9. CDR3 region: CASRGATGINTEAFF. In nucleotides, the CDR3 is TGTGCCAGTAGAGGGGCGACAGGGATAAACACTGAAGCTTTCTTT.